The 17 T cell receptor beta chains given below trace back to one sample, sequenced in a study of shared clonotypes between healthy human individuals. CD45RO-negative, CCR7-selected cells formed the naive CD8 fraction, which excluded terminally differentiated effector memory CD45RA+ cells. Data came from immunoSEQ multiplex PCR; TCRdb stores just in-frame clones and leaves some out. The sample contains about 2,200,000 clones, 85% to 95% of which appear only once. The sequenced sample was naive CD8+ T cells from PBMCs. All receptors come from a man between 18 and 35 years old in good health. Some clones in this sample may be carry-over from other donors' samples.

The genes are TRBV7-6 and TRBJ1-5; D is perhaps TRBD1 (5 bases). Deletions cut 1 base from V and 2 bases from J, with 9 bases between. Germline assignment: CDR1 SGHVS and CDR2 FNYEAQ. The CDR3 is 15 amino acids. Here the CDR3 DNA reads TGTGCCAGCAGCTTAGGGGGCAACGGCAATCAGCCCCAGCATTTT. Its protein is CASSLGGNGNQPQHF.

V and J are TRBV7-6 and TRBJ2-1; TRBD2 matches 12 bases. The CDR3 is 18 residues long. With 0 bases clipped from V and 9 bases from J, the junction kept 12 bases outside the gene matches. The germline CDR1 and CDR2 sequences are SGHVS and FNYEAQ. This CDR3 reads CASSLAVGLAGGRSEQFF. In DNA form, the CDR3 reads TGTGCCAGCAGCTTAGCGGTGGGGCTAGCGGGAGGGAGGAGTGAGCAGTTCTTC. The full variable domain, in which reference TRBV7-6 and TRBJ2-1 provide the parts outside the CDR3, is GAGVSQSPRYKVTKRGQDVALRCDPISGHVSLYWYRQALGQGPEFLTYFNYEAQQDKSGLPNDRFSAERPEGSISTLTIQRTEQRDSAMYRCASSLAVGLAGGRSEQFFGPGTRLTVL.

J is TRBJ1-2 and V is TRBV29-1, with 9 bases fitting TRBD1. The V gene end was trimmed by 5 bases and the J gene end by 2 bases; junction bases not matched to a gene: 15. CDR3 length equals 17 residues. Germline-derived CDR1 and CDR2 are SQVTM and ANQGSEA. The CDR3 bases are TGCAGCGTTTTTATCCGGGACAGGGTTAGGGCGAACTATGGCTACACCTTC. Translating gives CSVFIRDRVRANYGYTF.

The table lists this clone with a count of one. This chain links TRBV13 with TRBJ2-1, with 7 bases lining up with TRBD1. The CDR3 sequence is 15 residues long. Germline lookup yields CDR1 PRHDT and CDR2 FYEKMQ (reference sequence). V shed 4 bases, J shed 5 bases, and the junction held 8 bases outside the gene matches. DNA of the CDR3: TGTGCCAGCAGCTCCCCCGGGACAGAGAACAATGAGCAGTTCTTC. It specifies CASSSPGTENNEQFF.

This sequence joins TRBV30 and TRBJ2-3; D may be TRBD1 (5 bases). V was pared by 0 bases and J by 6 bases, with 10 bases between. The CDR3 has 13 amino acids. Germline V gene sequence: CDR1 GTSNPN, CDR2 SVGIG (reference sequence). Written as DNA, the CDR3 is TGTGCCTGGAGTGTAAGGGGCGGCGATACGCAGTATTTT. Translation: CAWSVRGGDTQYF.

This clone was picked up a small number of times. The chain combines TRBV4-1 with TRBJ2-2; tentatively, D is TRBD1 or TRBD2 (5 bases each). CDR1 MGHRA and CDR2 YSYEKL come from the germline V gene. CDR3 length equals 15 residues. V was pared by 3 bases and J by 6 bases, with 14 bases between. As DNA, the CDR3 is TGCGCCAGCAGCCAGAGGGGATCCAATCCCGGGGAGCTGTTTTTT. Amino acids: CASSQRGSNPGELFF.

This chain joins TRBV9 and TRBJ2-2; TRBD2 is a possible D gene (6 bases). V lost 1 base, J lost 6 bases, and 19 bases lay in between. There are 17 residues in the CDR3. Germline V gives CDR1 SGDLS, CDR2 YYNGEE. CDR3 coding DNA: TGTGCCAGCAGCGTACGAAGTCCGCTGCCGGGAGCCGGGGAGCTGTTTTTT. Amino acids: CASSVRSPLPGAGELFF.

CDR3 in DNA: TGTGCCTCCGGGCTAGCGGGAGATAATGAGCAGTTCTTC. Amino acids: CASGLAGDNEQFF. The J gene is TRBJ2-1, the V gene TRBV6-5, with TRBD2 matching over 10 bases. V was pared by 11 bases and J by 7 bases, with 8 bases of the junction left unmatched. This CDR3 has 13 amino acids. Germline assignment: CDR1 MNHEY and CDR2 SVGAGI.

This chain joins TRBV10-3 and TRBJ1-1, with D possibly being TRBD1 (5 bases). Germline CDR1 and CDR2: ENHRY and SYGVKD. V was cut by 7 bases and J by 6 bases, with 15 bases left in between. This CDR3 is 13 amino acids long. The CDR3 DNA sequence: TGTGCCATCAAGGACGGGGGTCTACCTGAAGCTTTCTTT. Translating gives CAIKDGGLPEAFF.

This clone was seen only once. The chain employs TRBV7-6 and TRBJ2-1; tentatively, D is TRBD2 (6 bases). Looked up from germline, CDR1 is SGHVS and CDR2 is FNYEAQ. This CDR3 is 14 amino acids long. V dropped 1 base and J dropped 5 bases, with 9 bases sitting between them. This CDR3 reads CASSLVAEDNEQFF. The CDR3 DNA is TGTGCCAGCAGCTTAGTAGCGGAGGACAATGAGCAGTTCTTC. Supplemented by reference TRBV7-6 and TRBJ2-1, the full variable domain reads GAGVSQSPRYKVTKRGQDVALRCDPISGHVSLYWYRQALGQGPEFLTYFNYEAQQDKSGLPNDRFSAERPEGSISTLTIQRTEQRDSAMYRCASSLVAEDNEQFFGPGTRLTVL.

V and J are TRBV29-1 and TRBJ1-1; possibly TRBD1 for D (6 bases). The germline V gene has CDR1 SQVTM and CDR2 ANQGSEA. This CDR3 spans 12 amino acids. V was trimmed by 7 bases and J by 3 bases, leaving 12 bases between them. CDR3 nucleotide sequence: TGCAGCGCTTCAGGGGTCTACACTGAAGCTTTCTTT. Amino acids: CSASGVYTEAFF.

The rearrangement joins TRBV7-9 to TRBJ1-2, with 9 bases matching TRBD1. Germline lookup yields CDR1 SEHNR and CDR2 FQNEAQ (reference sequence). The CDR3 is made up of 16 amino acids. The trim removed 5 bases at V and 2 bases at J, leaving 9 bases unmatched. Here the CDR3 DNA reads TGTGCCAGCAGCGAAGACAGGGGGTCTAAAAACTATGGCTACACCTTC. Protein sequence: CASSEDRGSKNYGYTF.

The chain is built from TRBV5-1 and TRBJ1-2, with 8 positions matching TRBD1. The CDR3 consists of 15 residues. Germline V gives CDR1 SGHRS, CDR2 YFSETQ. V lost 1 base to trimming and J lost 3 bases; unmatched junction nucleotides: 5. The CDR3 DNA is TGCGCCAGCAGCTTGAAGGTACAGGGGGACTATGGCTACACCTTC. Translating gives CASSLKVQGDYGYTF.

The rearrangement joins TRBV11-2 to TRBJ1-4; D may be TRBD1 (6 bases). With 1 base removed from V and 8 bases from J, the gap between germline ends came to 11 bases. Per germline, CDR1 SGHAT and CDR2 FQNNGV. The CDR3 length is 14 residues. CDR3 sequence reads: CASSLVGAAEKLFF. The CDR3 DNA sequence: TGTGCCAGCAGCTTAGTGGGGGCAGCAGAAAAACTGTTTTTT.

The rearrangement links TRBV11-2 to TRBJ1-2; no clear D gene. The CDR3 is made up of 13 amino acids. V gave up 1 base and J gave up 7 bases, with 10 bases separating them. The V gene's germline CDR1 is SGHAT and CDR2 FQNNGV. The DNA of the CDR3 is TGTGCCAGCAGCTTAGCCGGCAGCCTTGGCTACACCTTC. Translating gives CASSLAGSLGYTF.

This chain uses TRBV7-6 with TRBJ2-5; 7 bases are a match to TRBD1. The junction had 2 bases not matched to a gene; V was cut back by 3 bases and J by 4 bases. CDR3 length: 13 amino acids. Germline values: CDR1 SGHVS, CDR2 FNYEAQ. CDR3 amino acids: CASSFDRVETQYF. DNA of the CDR3: TGTGCCAGCAGCTTTGACAGGGTAGAGACCCAGTACTTC.

V gene TRBV11-3 combines with J gene TRBJ2-1; 7 positions agree with TRBD2. The CDR3 is 16 amino acids. The ends lost 3 bases at V and 4 bases at J; junction bases unmatched: 9. The V gene's germline CDR1 is SGHNT and CDR2 YENEEA. This CDR3 reads CASSFMGVAGYNEQFF. CDR3 nucleotides: TGTGCCAGCAGCTTTATGGGGGTAGCGGGTTACAATGAGCAGTTCTTC.